These 5 T cell receptor beta chains originate from one sample sequenced in a study of a mutant IDH1 vaccine in newly diagnosed glioma. Some clones are missing from TCRdb's copy, which holds only in-frame ones; the method was immunoSEQ multiplex PCR. The sample has about 24,000 clones; roughly 84% are singletons. Time point noted: week 47, end of study. Vaccine doses each comprised 300 ug of mutant IDH1 20-mer peptide, with topical imiquimod. No antigens are known for them. Specimen: PBMCs, collected from a glioma patient whose treatment included an IDH1 peptide vaccine. Receptors were obtained from a man between 40 and 49 years old with glioma.

V gene TRBV27 combines with J gene TRBJ2-5; D is perhaps TRBD2 (5 bases). This CDR3 spans 15 amino acids. Per germline, CDR1 MNHEY and CDR2 SMNVEV (reference sequence). The germline V and J ends were trimmed by 6 bases and 2 bases, with 16 bases remaining between them. CDR3 DNA: TGTGCCAGCAGGCCGGGGTCAGTGGGGCAAGAGACCCAGTACTTC. This sequence encodes CASRPGSVGQETQYF.

The chain couples TRBV7-9 to TRBJ1-1, with unresolved D. V shed 5 bases and J shed 12 bases, with 13 bases lying between them. The CDR3 runs 11 residues. Germline CDR1 is SEHNR and CDR2 is FQNEAQ (reference sequence). The CDR3 DNA reads as TGTGCCAGCAGCACCGTATCCGGTACTTTCTTT. This translates into CASSTVSGTFF.

This chain connects TRBV9 to TRBJ2-3; D perhaps matches TRBD2 (6 bases). Germline-derived CDR1 and CDR2 are SGDLS and YYNGEE. Trimming cost V 4 bases and J 12 bases, with 18 bases left between them. This CDR3 contains 13 residues. The CDR3, as DNA: TGTGCCAGCAGCCTAACTGGAGGGCCGGTCCAGTATTTT. Protein product: CASSLTGGPVQYF.

In this sample, this clone turned up once. V usage is TRBV19 and J usage is TRBJ2-5; possible D gene TRBD2, 6 bases. V lost 3 bases and J lost 5, with 13 bases in between. Germline-derived CDR1 and CDR2 are LNHDA and SQIVND (reference sequence). The CDR3 consists of 14 residues. CDR3 sequence reads: CASSISGGRETQYF. The CDR3 bases are TGTGCCAGTAGTATTAGTGGAGGGAGGGAGACCCAGTACTTC.

The V gene is TRBV5-4, the J gene TRBJ2-5; D gene uncertain. Deletions cut 5 bases from V and 2 bases from J, with 16 bases between. The CDR3 extends over 15 amino acids. The V gene's germline CDR1 is SGHNT and CDR2 YYREEE (reference sequence). CDR3 in DNA: TGTGCCAGCAGTTTCCCGGTAGTTGGGCAAGAGACCCAGTACTTC. Protein: CASSFPVVGQETQYF.